Given below is one T cell receptor beta chain in context. Its antigen is unidentified. It is likely a read error, because the conserved phenylalanine at the end of the CDR3 is missing. Reverse transcription of all isolated RNA meant that expressed TCRB transcripts were sequenced. Reads from naive, central memory and regulatory T cell samples averaged around 4 million. TCRdb's copy holds only in-frame clones and misses some; the assay was immunoSEQ multiplex PCR. Here the sample spans hundreds of thousands of clones, over 10% being singletons. This record comes from a study of beta chain features in type 1 diabetes. Study details: On cell yields, gender and age, patients and healthy donors were similar. Study-wide results and limits: People with Type 1 diabetes carried modestly yet significantly shorter TCRB CDR3s in all four CD4+ subsets.

CDR3 length: 15 amino acids. Germline assignment: CDR1 LNHDA and CDR2 SQIVND (reference sequence). Trimming cost V 9 bases and J 5 bases; bases outside gene matches: 12. The J gene is TRBJ1-5, the V gene TRBV19; TRBD1 aligns across 8 bases. This sequence originates from a man younger than 35 in good health. The source material was naive CD4+ T cells from blood. The CDR3 nucleotides are TGTGCCAGCACGCAGGAAGACAGGGGAGATCAGCCCCAGCATCTT. The encoded protein is CASTQEDRGDQPQHL.